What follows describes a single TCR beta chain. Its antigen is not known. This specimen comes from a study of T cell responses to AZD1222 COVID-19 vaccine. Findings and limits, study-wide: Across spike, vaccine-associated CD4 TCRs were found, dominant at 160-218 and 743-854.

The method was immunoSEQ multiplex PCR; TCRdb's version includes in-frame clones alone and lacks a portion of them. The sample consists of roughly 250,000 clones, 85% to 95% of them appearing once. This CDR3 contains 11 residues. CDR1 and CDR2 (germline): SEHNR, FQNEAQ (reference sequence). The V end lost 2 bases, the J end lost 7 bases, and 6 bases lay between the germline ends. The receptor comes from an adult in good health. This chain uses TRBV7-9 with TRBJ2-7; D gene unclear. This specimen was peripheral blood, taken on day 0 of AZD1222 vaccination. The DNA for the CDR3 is TGTGCCAGCAGCTTAAGTGAAGAGCAGTACTTC. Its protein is CASSLSEEQYF. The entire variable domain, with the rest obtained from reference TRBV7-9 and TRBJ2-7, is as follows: DTGVSQNPRHKITKRGQNVTFRCDPISEHNRLYWYRQTLGQGPEFLTYFQNEAQLEKSRLLSDRFSAERPKGSFSTLEIQRTEQGDSAMYLCASSLSEEQYFGPGTRLTVT.